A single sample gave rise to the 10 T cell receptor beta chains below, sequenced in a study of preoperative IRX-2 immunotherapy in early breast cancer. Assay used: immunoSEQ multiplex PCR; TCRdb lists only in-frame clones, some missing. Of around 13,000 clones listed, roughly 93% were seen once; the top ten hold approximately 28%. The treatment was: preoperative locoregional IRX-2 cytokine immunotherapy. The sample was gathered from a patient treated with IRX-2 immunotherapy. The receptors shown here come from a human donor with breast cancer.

CDR3 amino acids: CASSLAAGSETQYF. DNA for the CDR3: TGCGCCAGCAGCTTGGCGGCAGGGTCGGAGACCCAGTACTTC. The rearrangement links TRBV5-1 to TRBJ2-5, with a possible D match to TRBD1 (5 bases). The CDR3 spans 14 residues. Trimming shortened V by 0 bases and J by 5 bases, and 11 bases separated the two germline ends. CDR1 and CDR2 (germline): SGHRS, YFSETQ.

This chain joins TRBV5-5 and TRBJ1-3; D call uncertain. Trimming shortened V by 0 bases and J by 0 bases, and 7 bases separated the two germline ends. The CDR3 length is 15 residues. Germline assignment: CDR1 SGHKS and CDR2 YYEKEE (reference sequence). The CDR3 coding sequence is TGTGCCAGCAGCTTGGATCCTTACTCTGGAAACACCATATATTTT. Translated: CASSLDPYSGNTIYF.

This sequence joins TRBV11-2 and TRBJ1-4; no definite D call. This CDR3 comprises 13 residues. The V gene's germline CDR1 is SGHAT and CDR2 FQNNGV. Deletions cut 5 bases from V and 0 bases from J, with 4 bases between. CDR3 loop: CASSLSTNEKLFF. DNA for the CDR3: TGTGCCAGCAGCCTCTCAACTAATGAAAAACTGTTTTTT.

The DNA of the CDR3 is TGTGCCAGTAGTATGGGACAGGCATACAATGAGCAGTTCTTC. This translates into CASSMGQAYNEQFF. This sequence joins TRBV19 and TRBJ2-1, with 8 positions matching TRBD1. J lost 4 bases, V lost 3 bases, and 2 bases had no gene match. Germline assignment: CDR1 LNHDA and CDR2 SQIVND (reference sequence). There are 14 residues in the CDR3.

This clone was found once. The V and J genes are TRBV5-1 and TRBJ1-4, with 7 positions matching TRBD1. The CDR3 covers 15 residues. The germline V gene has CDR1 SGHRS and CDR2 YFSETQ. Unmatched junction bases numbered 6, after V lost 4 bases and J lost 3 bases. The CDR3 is CASSGTGTANEKLFF. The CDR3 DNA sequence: TGCGCCAGCAGCGGAACCGGGACAGCTAATGAAAAACTGTTTTTT.

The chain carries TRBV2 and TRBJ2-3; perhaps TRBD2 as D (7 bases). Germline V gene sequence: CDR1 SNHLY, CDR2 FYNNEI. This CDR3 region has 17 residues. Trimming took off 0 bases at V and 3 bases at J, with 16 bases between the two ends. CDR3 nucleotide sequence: TGTGCCAGCAGTGAAGCGAGTGGGGGGGGCACGACAGATACGCAGTATTTT. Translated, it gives CASSEASGGGTTDTQYF.

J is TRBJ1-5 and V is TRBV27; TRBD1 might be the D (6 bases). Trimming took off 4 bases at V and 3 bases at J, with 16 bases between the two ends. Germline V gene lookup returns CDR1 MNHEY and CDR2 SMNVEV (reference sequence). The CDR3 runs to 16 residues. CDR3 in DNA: TGTGCCAGCAGTTCCCGGGGGCAGTTTAACAATCAGCCCCAGCATTTT. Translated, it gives CASSSRGQFNNQPQHF.

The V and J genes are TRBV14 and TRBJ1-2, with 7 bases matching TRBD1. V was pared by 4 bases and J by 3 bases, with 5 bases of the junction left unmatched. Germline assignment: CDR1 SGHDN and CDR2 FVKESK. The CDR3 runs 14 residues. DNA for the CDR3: TGTGCCAGCAGCCTAGGGGGCGTCCACTATGGCTACACCTTC. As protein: CASSLGGVHYGYTF.

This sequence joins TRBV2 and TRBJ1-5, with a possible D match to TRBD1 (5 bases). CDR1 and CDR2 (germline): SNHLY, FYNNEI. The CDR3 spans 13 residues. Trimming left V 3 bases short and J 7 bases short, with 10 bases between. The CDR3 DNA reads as TGTGCCAGCAGTGAGGGGGGTTGGCAGCCCCAGCATTTT. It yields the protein CASSEGGWQPQHF.

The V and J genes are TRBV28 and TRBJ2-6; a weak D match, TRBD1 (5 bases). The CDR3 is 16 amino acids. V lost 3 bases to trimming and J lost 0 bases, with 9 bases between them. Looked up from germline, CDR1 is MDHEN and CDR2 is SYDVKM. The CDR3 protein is CASSFPDSSGANVLTF. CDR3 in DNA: TGTGCCAGCAGTTTCCCCGACAGCTCTGGGGCCAACGTCCTGACTTTC.